This T cell receptor beta chain was sequenced during a study of T cell responses to AZD1222 COVID-19 vaccine. The CDR3 loop spans 14 amino acids. CDR1 is SGHKS and CDR2 is YYEKEE in the germline V gene (reference sequence). Trimming shortened V by 0 bases and J by 5 bases, and 11 bases separated the two germline ends. Notes on the study in general: Reportedly, nearly half of unique spike TCRs recognized epitopes outside B.1.351/B.1.1.7 mutations.

The repertoire was sequenced with immunoSEQ multiplex PCR; TCRdb's copy has only in-frame clones and lacks some. The sample carries approximately 190,000 clones, approximately 91% recorded once. Notes on this clone: The antigen is not known.

The source was peripheral blood, collected on day 0 of AZD1222 vaccination. This chain connects TRBV5-5 to TRBJ1-1; D is unresolved. The sequence derives from an adult in good health. The CDR3 sequence: CASSLGLGLTEAFF. CDR3 coding DNA: TGTGCCAGCAGCTTGGGGTTAGGGCTTACTGAAGCTTTCTTT.